One sample yielded the 4 T cell receptor beta chains listed below, sequenced in a study of T cells in Graves' hyperthyroidism and ophthalmopathy. TCR beta CDR3 region amplification was performed from RNA transcripts. HTBI primers were the set used in a first-round RT-PCR of the TCR CDR3. Via MiXCR, TCRdb re-called the multiplex PCR reads, giving one row per CDR3 protein. The data contain nearly 750,000 distinct CDR3 sequences, about a third of them singletons. The specimen was blood. The receptors here all came from a woman aged 40 to 50 with Graves' hyperthyroidism.

In its sample, this clonotype was seen many times. V and J are TRBV15 and TRBJ2-6; possibly TRBD2 for D (5 bases). Trimming cost V 1 base and J 4 bases, with 11 bases left between them. Germline CDR1 is LNHNV and CDR2 is YYDKDF (reference sequence). The CDR3 extends over 16 amino acids. The CDR3 DNA sequence: TGTGCCACCAGCAGAGGAAGAGGGTCCGGGGCCAACGTCCTGACTTTC. It specifies CATSRGRGSGANVLTF.

The J gene is TRBJ1-2, the V gene TRBV29-1, with D possibly TRBD1 on 5 matching bases. The CDR3 is 11 amino acids. Trimming cost V 8 bases and J 3 bases, with 10 bases left between them. In germline, CDR1 is SQVTM, CDR2 ANQGSEA. This chain's CDR3 is CSLGGDYGYTF. CDR3 bases: TGCAGCCTTGGAGGGGACTATGGCTACACCTTC.

The V call is TRBV7-2, the J call TRBJ2-7, with a tentative D call TRBD1 (5 bases). Deletions cut 5 bases from V and 7 bases from J, with 15 bases between. This CDR3 is built from 13 residues. Germline CDR1 SGHTA, CDR2 FQGNSA. As DNA, the CDR3 is TGTGCCAGCAGCGAAGGTGGGGCTCGAGAGCAGTACTTC. Translating it yields CASSEGGAREQYF. The complete variable domain, with remaining parts taken from reference TRBV7-2 and TRBJ2-7, reads GAGVSQSPSNKVTEKGKDVELRCDPISGHTALYWYRQSLGQGLEFLIYFQGNSAPDKSGLPSDRFSAERTGGSVSTLTIQRTQQEDSAVYLCASSEGGAREQYFGPGTRLTVT.

The chain recombines TRBV24-1 with TRBJ2-5; 7 positions match TRBD1. This CDR3 has 14 residues. V trimming: 5 bases; J trimming: 4 bases; junction bases outside the gene matches: 6. CDR1 is KGHDR, CDR2 SFDVKD, per germline. CDR3 in amino acids: CATSGMGQRETQYF. The CDR3 DNA reads TGTGCCACCAGTGGAATGGGACAGAGAGAGACCCAGTACTTC.